The 4 T cell receptor beta chains below all came from one sample that was sequenced in a study of shared clonotypes between healthy human individuals. Assay used: immunoSEQ multiplex PCR; TCRdb lists only in-frame clones, some missing. The sample has 2,500,000 or so clones; 92% are singletons. Source material: naive CD4+ T cells from PBMCs. Regarding subset: CD45RA+ positively selected. The receptor source for this set is a man younger than 30 in good health. Some clones in this sample may be carry-over from other donors' samples.

The chain recombines TRBV28 with TRBJ2-5; D possibly uses TRBD1 or TRBD2 (7 bases each). The CDR3 contains 15 residues. Germline CDR1 MDHEN, CDR2 SYDVKM. The V gene lost 6 bases and the J gene lost 2 bases, with 16 bases spanning the gap. This CDR3 is CASSPTGEGQETQYF. CDR3 coding DNA: TGTGCCAGCAGCCCCACAGGGGAGGGGCAAGAGACCCAGTACTTC.

The chain couples TRBV7-2 to TRBJ2-7, with 9 bases identical to TRBD2. The CDR3 has 14 amino acids. After removal of 2 bases from V and 7 bases from J, the junction contained 6 bases not matched to a gene. The V gene's germline CDR1 is SGHTA and CDR2 FQGNSA. The CDR3 here is CASSLRAGGWEQYF. CDR3 in DNA: TGTGCCAGCAGCTTAAGAGCGGGAGGATGGGAGCAGTACTTC.

Note on this clone: Within the sample, other DNA sequences also encode this same CDR3. This chain connects TRBV30 to TRBJ2-5, with TRBD1 matching over 8 bases. V lost 7 bases, J lost 5 bases, and 12 bases stayed unmatched. This CDR3 spans 14 amino acids. CDR1 and CDR2 from the germline V gene are GTSNPN and SVGIG (reference sequence). In DNA, the CDR3 is TGTGCCTACACTAGGGCAGGGGGCTTGGAGACCCAGTACTTC. It is translated as CAYTRAGGLETQYF.

This chain joins TRBV9 and TRBJ2-7, with 13 positions matching TRBD2. Germline V gene lookup returns CDR1 SGDLS and CDR2 YYNGEE. The CDR3 has 17 amino acids. V lost 0 bases to trimming and J lost 3 bases; unmatched junction nucleotides: 6. In nucleotides, the CDR3 is TGTGCCAGCAGCGTAGCGGAGGGACTAGCGGGACTCTACGAGCAGTACTTC. Translating it yields CASSVAEGLAGLYEQYF. Filled out from reference TRBV9 and TRBJ2-7, the complete variable domain reads DSGVTQTPKHLITATGQRVTLRCSPRSGDLSVYWYQQSLDQGLQFLIQYYNGEERAKGNILERFSAQQFPDLHSELNLSSLELGDSALYFCASSVAEGLAGLYEQYFGPGTRLTVT.